The 18 T cell receptor beta chains listed next were all sequenced from one sample in a study of OX40 agonist ivuxolimab in advanced cancers. The library relied on the immunoSEQ multiplex PCR assay. Sourced from immuneACCESS, this table was stored by TCRdb with only in-frame sequences that have V and J called. A share of the clones is absent; for the studies checked, an unresolved V gene accounts for under half, and the remainder has no known explanation. The sample table records around 66,000 clones; roughly 85% of these occur just once. Jointly, the top ten make up approximately 3.8% of the sample. The sequencing here drew on CD4+ or CD8+ T cells sorted from blood, taken in a trial of the OX40 agonist ivuxolimab. The receptors here all came from an adult with an advanced solid tumor such as melanoma, head and neck, liver or kidney cancer.

This chain links TRBV29-1 with TRBJ2-2; the D gene could be TRBD1 or TRBD2 (5 bases each). This CDR3 is 12 amino acids long. Germline lookup yields CDR1 SQVTM and CDR2 ANQGSEA. The V end lost 4 bases, the J end lost 6 bases, and 9 bases lay between the germline ends. CDR3 in amino acids: CSVASGPGELFF. In DNA, the CDR3 is TGCAGCGTTGCTTCGGGGCCCGGGGAGCTGTTTTTT.

This clone came up once. The rearrangement uses TRBV10-3 and TRBJ1-1; unclear D gene. CDR1 is ENHRY and CDR2 is SYGVKD in the germline V gene. There are 13 residues in the CDR3. Trimming shortened V by 4 bases and J by 0 bases, and 6 bases separated the two germline ends. The DNA of the CDR3 is TGTGCCATCAGTGGCACAATGAACACTGAAGCTTTCTTT. This encodes CAISGTMNTEAFF.

The chain has TRBV11-2 and TRBJ2-5; D may be TRBD2 (5 bases). The V and J ends lost 6 bases and 2 bases respectively, with 10 bases between them. CDR1 and CDR2 (germline): SGHAT, FQNNGV. The CDR3 is 13 amino acids. CDR3 in amino acids: CASRVSAQETQYF. CDR3 nucleotides: TGTGCCAGCAGGGTTAGCGCTCAAGAGACCCAGTACTTC.

The chain uses TRBV2 and TRBJ1-4; tentatively, D is TRBD1 (5 bases). With 6 bases removed from V and 8 bases from J, the gap between germline ends came to 16 bases. Per the germline V gene, CDR1 is SNHLY and CDR2 is FYNNEI. The length of the CDR3 is 14 residues. The CDR3 here is CASSRDAGGEKLFF. CDR3 nucleotide sequence: TGTGCCAGCAGCCGGGACGCGGGTGGGGAAAAACTGTTTTTT. The full variable domain, rest sourced from reference TRBV2 and TRBJ1-4, is EPEVTQTPSHQVTQMGQEVILRCVPISNHLYFYWYRQILGQKVEFLVSFYNNEISEKSEIFDDQFSVERPDGSNFTLKIRSTKLEDSAMYFCASSRDAGGEKLFFGSGTQLSVL.

The chain has TRBV28 and TRBJ2-7; 14 nucleotides align to TRBD2. Germline loops: CDR1 MDHEN, CDR2 SYDVKM. Unmatched junction bases numbered 7, after V lost 2 bases and J lost 7 bases. This CDR3 spans 16 amino acids. CDR3 DNA: TGTGCCAGCAGTTTAGGACTAGCGGGAGGTGGGTTGGAGCAGTACTTC. This encodes CASSLGLAGGGLEQYF.

The CDR3: CASSLRTGGSLYGYTF. The CDR3 DNA follows: TGCGCCAGCAGCCTAAGGACAGGGGGCTCCCTTTATGGCTACACCTTC. The V call is TRBV5-1, the J call TRBJ1-2, with TRBD1 identical over 11 bases. The CDR3 has 16 residues. CDR1 is SGHRS and CDR2 is YFSETQ in the germline V gene. With 4 bases clipped from V and 5 bases from J, the junction kept 10 bases outside the gene matches.

The chain recombines TRBV10-3 with TRBJ1-2; D uncertain. Trimming shortened V by 2 bases and J by 10 bases, and 11 bases separated the two germline ends. Germline CDR1 and CDR2: ENHRY and SYGVKD. The CDR3 covers 12 residues. The CDR3 DNA sequence: TGTGCCATCAGTGAGCGGGCCTACACCTACACCTTC. Translating gives CAISERAYTYTF.

The chain is built from TRBV6-5 and TRBJ1-2, with D maybe TRBD1 (6 bases). Trimming took off 4 bases at V and 8 bases at J, with 11 bases between the two ends. CDR3 size: 12 residues. CDR1 MNHEY and CDR2 SVGAGI come from the germline V gene. The CDR3 DNA reads as TGTGCCAGCAGTTTCCCAGGGGCCGGCTACACCTTC. Translating it yields CASSFPGAGYTF.

With respect to this clone: This CDR3 is also generated by other DNA sequences in the sample. CDR3 in DNA: TGTGCCAGCAGCGTAGCTGGAGCCGACACTGAAGCTTTCTTT. It is translated as CASSVAGADTEAFF. This chain connects TRBV9 to TRBJ1-1; unclear D gene. The V end was cut by 0 bases, the J end by 3 bases, with 9 bases between. Germline V gives CDR1 SGDLS, CDR2 YYNGEE. The CDR3 has 14 amino acids.

The genes are TRBV27 and TRBJ2-2; D is undetermined. Germline lookup yields CDR1 MNHEY and CDR2 SMNVEV (reference sequence). V dropped 1 base and J dropped 6 bases, with 15 bases sitting between them. The CDR3 has 16 residues. CDR3 region: CASSLYPPKVPGELFF. As DNA, the CDR3 is TGTGCCAGCAGTTTATATCCACCCAAGGTACCCGGGGAGCTGTTTTTT.

The chain uses TRBV25-1 and TRBJ1-6, with a tentative D call TRBD1 (5 bases). V lost 4 bases to trimming and J lost 6 bases, with 7 bases between them. The CDR3 contains 13 residues. Per the germline V gene, CDR1 is MGHDK and CDR2 is SYGVNS. This CDR3 is CASSGQGNSPLHF. CDR3 DNA: TGTGCCAGCAGTGGTCAGGGTAATTCACCCCTCCACTTT.

V and J are TRBV5-4 and TRBJ2-7, with D perhaps matching TRBD2 (6 bases). The germline V and J ends were trimmed by 0 bases and 11 bases, with 18 bases remaining between them. Germline assignment: CDR1 SGHNT and CDR2 YYREEE (reference sequence). The CDR3 consists of 14 residues. CDR3 sequence: CASSLGGTPPGKYF. CDR3 bases: TGTGCCAGCAGCTTGGGGGGGACTCCCCCCGGGAAGTACTTC.

The V and J genes are TRBV19 and TRBJ2-2; D is unclear. Germline values: CDR1 LNHDA, CDR2 SQIVND (reference sequence). This CDR3 is built from 15 residues. Trimming removed 5 bases at V and 0 bases at J, with 10 bases between. Here the CDR3 DNA reads TGTGCCAGTAGTCCCCGCATCACGAACACCGGGGAGCTGTTTTTT. Protein: CASSPRITNTGELFF.

The rearrangement joins TRBV18 to TRBJ1-2; D uncertain. The CDR3 is 13 amino acids. Germline values: CDR1 KGHSH, CDR2 LQKENI. V dropped 2 bases and J dropped 0 bases, with 4 bases sitting between them. In DNA form, the CDR3 reads TGTGCCAGCTCACCAGGAGCTAACTATGGCTACACCTTC. Amino acid sequence: CASSPGANYGYTF.

The V gene is TRBV18, the J gene TRBJ2-7, with D perhaps matching TRBD1 (5 bases). From germline, CDR1 is KGHSH and CDR2 LQKENI. CDR3 size: 14 residues. Deletions cut 5 bases from V and 0 bases from J, with 11 bases between. CDR3 sequence: CASSVTVSSYEQYF. DNA for the CDR3: TGTGCCAGCTCAGTGACAGTGAGCTCCTACGAGCAGTACTTC.

The chain uses TRBV14 and TRBJ2-3; 12 bases are a match to TRBD1. The CDR3 extends over 16 amino acids. Germline V gives CDR1 SGHDN, CDR2 FVKESK. The V and J ends lost 4 bases and 7 bases, in that order; junction bases with no gene match: 9. The DNA for the CDR3 is TGTGCCAGCAGCCCCCCGGGACAGGGGGCTGGGAATACGCAGTATTTT. Its translation: CASSPPGQGAGNTQYF. The entire variable domain, with the rest obtained from reference TRBV14 and TRBJ2-3, is as follows: EAGVTQFPSHSVIEKGQTVTLRCDPISGHDNLYWYRRVMGKEIKFLLHFVKESKQDESGMPNNRFLAERTGGTYSTLKVQPAELEDSGVYFCASSPPGQGAGNTQYFGPGTRLTVL.

Only one count was recorded for this clone. The chain carries TRBV30 and TRBJ1-4; maybe TRBD1 (6 bases). CDR3 length: 12 amino acids. The germline V and J ends were trimmed by 4 bases and 13 bases, with 16 bases remaining between them. The germline CDR1 and CDR2 sequences are GTSNPN and SVGIG (reference sequence). This CDR3 is CAWNSGGRRLFF. In nucleotides, the CDR3 is TGTGCCTGGAATTCGGGGGGCAGAAGACTGTTTTTT.

J is TRBJ1-2 and V is TRBV29-1; D gene unclear. CDR1 SQVTM and CDR2 ANQGSEA come from the germline V gene. V was pared by 7 bases and J by 4 bases, with 10 bases between. CDR3 length: 11 amino acids. CDR3 residues: CSARLGYGYTF. The CDR3 region has the DNA TGCAGCGCCAGATTAGGCTATGGCTACACCTTC.